The clone carrying this TCR beta chain came up a few times. The source of the sample is a study of shared clonotypes between healthy human individuals. Libraries were prepared by immunoSEQ multiplex PCR; TCRdb keeps only in-frame clonotypes and omits some of them. The sample yields millions of clones, roughly 93% seen once. Deletions cut 5 bases from V and 0 bases from J, with 13 bases between. There are 15 residues in the CDR3. Germline values: CDR1 SGHDN, CDR2 FVKESK. V usage is TRBV14 and J usage is TRBJ1-1; TRBD1 might be the D (5 bases). The sequencing input was naive CD4+ T cells from PBMCs. Subset: CD45RA+ positively selected. The sequence was obtained from a man younger than 30 in good health. Some clones in this sample may be carry-over from other donors' samples. CDR3 nucleotides: TGTGCCAGCAGCAAAAACACAGGCTTGAACACTGAAGCTTTCTTT. This gives the protein CASSKNTGLNTEAFF.